This TCR beta chain was observed in a study of CD4 T cells in relation to SARS-CoV-2 and coronaviruses. Germline-derived CDR1 and CDR2 are SGHAT and FQNNGV. The CDR3 runs to 13 residues. Trimming took off 3 bases at V and 5 bases at J, with 10 bases between the two ends. This clone turned up a few times. Its antigen remains unidentified. Before the COVID-19 pandemic, during about 2011-2019, CD4+ T cells were taken from unexposed donors. CD4 enrichment then naive enrichment separated naive from memory CD4+ cells. Method: immunoSEQ multiplex PCR; TCRdb's copy keeps in-frame clones and lacks some. The top ten hold under 0.3% of the sample, which has about 68,000 clones, 85% to 95% seen once. Study-level points and caveats: Crossreactive clones expanded significantly less to SARS-CoV-2 than monoreactive clones. The assay detects memory recall responses, not culture-primed primary responses.

The chain couples TRBV11-2 to TRBJ1-2, with a tentative D call TRBD1 (6 bases). Sequencing input: naive CD4+ T cells from PBMCs. Subset of the sample: naive CD4+ T cells isolated by negative enrichment. This sequence originates from a human donor in good health. The CDR3 DNA reads TGTGCCAGCAGCTTCTCAGGGGATTATGGCTACACCTTC. Its protein product is CASSFSGDYGYTF.